The sequence of this TCR beta chain was determined in a study of shared clonotypes between healthy human individuals. Sequenced by immunoSEQ multiplex PCR; TCRdb stores in-frame clones only, minus some. The sample contains roughly 2.2 million clones, approximately 93% of which appear only once. Details on this clone: The antigen is unknown. Other DNA sequences in this specimen translate into the identical CDR3.

V was cut by 4 bases and J by 4 bases, with 13 bases left in between. The germline V gene encodes CDR1 MDHEN and CDR2 SYDVKM. CDR3 length: 14 residues. The study, taken as a whole, reports: Large sequencing depth failed to make sorted-subset sequencing complete, rarefaction showed.

Sample: naive CD4+ T cells from PBMCs. Sample subset: CD45RA+ positively selected. The chain couples TRBV28 to TRBJ1-1; possible D gene TRBD1, 6 bases. The clonotype was recovered from a man younger than 35 in good health. Some clones in this sample may be carry-over from other donors' samples. The CDR3 reads CASSSTGGRTEAFF. In nucleotides, the CDR3 is TGTGCCAGCAGTTCCACGGGGGGCCGCACTGAAGCTTTCTTT.